A single sample is the source of the 30 T cell receptor beta chains below, sequenced in a study of OX40 agonist ivuxolimab in advanced cancers. Data came from immunoSEQ multiplex PCR; TCRdb stores just in-frame clones and leaves some out. The profile shows around 63,000 clones, approximately 90% of them singletons. Sequenced material: CD4+ or CD8+ T cells sorted from blood, taken in a trial of the OX40 agonist ivuxolimab. The source of these receptors is an adult with an advanced solid tumor such as melanoma, head and neck, liver or kidney cancer.

V and J are TRBV19 and TRBJ2-3; TRBD2 matches 7 bases. This CDR3 has 17 residues. The ends lost 3 bases at V and 2 bases at J; junction bases unmatched: 11. Germline V gives CDR1 LNHDA, CDR2 SQIVND (reference sequence). CDR3 region: CASSIDAGEPFTDTQYF. The CDR3 bases are TGTGCCAGTAGTATTGACGCGGGGGAGCCTTTCACAGATACGCAGTATTTT. The full variable domain, its missing parts supplied by reference TRBV19 and TRBJ2-3, is DGGITQSPKYLFRKEGQNVTLSCEQNLNHDAMYWYRQDPGQGLRLIYYSQIVNDFQKGDIAEGYSVSREKKESFPLTVTSAQKNPTAFYLCASSIDAGEPFTDTQYFGPGTRLTVL.

This sequence joins TRBV7-7 and TRBJ2-7; TRBD1 matches at 7 bases. With V trimmed by 5 bases and J by 2 bases, 9 bases remained unmatched. The CDR3 is made up of 15 amino acids. Germline lookup yields CDR1 SSHAT and CDR2 FNYEAQ (reference sequence). DNA for the CDR3: TGTGCCAGCAGCCCCCTCCCTGGGACAGCCTACGAGCAGTACTTC. Amino acid sequence: CASSPLPGTAYEQYF.

V is TRBV30 and J is TRBJ1-4; D perhaps matches TRBD1 (6 bases). The CDR3 consists of 17 residues. In germline, CDR1 is GTSNPN, CDR2 SVGIG (reference sequence). V shed 0 bases and J shed 2 bases, with 16 bases lying between them. DNA for the CDR3: TGTGCCTGGAGTGTAAAGGGCAGGGGCACGACTAATGAAAAACTGTTTTTT. Its translation is CAWSVKGRGTTNEKLFF.

The chain combines TRBV7-9 with TRBJ2-3; 8 bases are a match to TRBD2. Germline V CDR1 and CDR2: SEHNR, FQNEAQ (reference sequence). There are 16 residues in the CDR3. V was clipped by 7 bases and J by 2 bases; unmatched bases: 11. CDR3 in amino acids: CASTPAGGGLTDTQYF. The DNA for the CDR3 is TGTGCCAGCACCCCAGCGGGCGGGGGGCTCACAGATACGCAGTATTTT.

This sequence joins TRBV5-1 and TRBJ2-5; TRBD2 matches at 10 bases. The ends lost 0 bases at V and 5 bases at J; junction bases unmatched: 10. The CDR3 has 17 amino acids. From germline, CDR1 is SGHRS and CDR2 YFSETQ. The CDR3, as DNA: TGCGCCAGCAGCTTGGTGGCCAGCGGGGGGGCCGGGGAGACCCAGTACTTC. Translated, it gives CASSLVASGGAGETQYF.

The chain joins TRBV25-1 to TRBJ1-2; D is unresolved. This CDR3 comprises 15 residues. Germline V CDR1 and CDR2: MGHDK, SYGVNS. V lost 2 bases and J lost 3, with 13 bases in between. CDR3 in DNA: TGTGCCAGCAGTGAAGGGAAGGGCCTCGACTATGGCTACACCTTC. It translates to CASSEGKGLDYGYTF.

The chain employs TRBV7-2 and TRBJ1-1, with TRBD1 matching 7 bases. V shed 1 base, J shed 5 bases, and the junction held 1 base outside the gene matches. The CDR3 is 13 residues long. CDR1 is SGHTA, CDR2 FQGNSA, per germline. CDR3 DNA sequence: TGTGCCAGCAGCTTAGAACAGGGGACTGAAGCTTTCTTT. Residues: CASSLEQGTEAFF.

This sequence joins TRBV4-1 and TRBJ1-2, with a possible D match to TRBD1 (5 bases). Germline V CDR1 and CDR2: MGHRA, YSYEKL. The CDR3 length is 15 residues. Trimming shortened V by 3 bases and J by 4 bases, and 15 bases separated the two germline ends. In nucleotides, the CDR3 is TGCGCCAGCAGCCAGGCGACAGTAAGGGGCTATGGCTACACCTTC. Protein sequence: CASSQATVRGYGYTF.

The chain joins TRBV7-8 to TRBJ2-7, with 12 nucleotides matching TRBD2. The V segment lost 3 bases and the J segment 2 bases; nucleotides outside the gene matches: 5. CDR1 is SGHVS and CDR2 is FQNEAQ in the germline V gene. The CDR3 consists of 16 residues. CDR3 in DNA: TGTGCCAGCAGCTTTTCTAGCGGGGGGGTTCCCTACGAGCAGTACTTC. Residues: CASSFSSGGVPYEQYF.

The chain couples TRBV5-1 to TRBJ2-2; 8 positions agree with TRBD1. Germline CDR1 and CDR2: SGHRS and YFSETQ. This CDR3 comprises 16 residues. With V trimmed by 7 bases and J by 6 bases, 14 bases remained unmatched. The CDR3 DNA is TGCGCCAGCCAGACAGGGGCAAGGTTAGAATCCGGGGAGCTGTTTTTT. Residues: CASQTGARLESGELFF.

J is TRBJ2-7 and V is TRBV9; 7 nucleotides match TRBD1. CDR1 and CDR2 from the germline V gene are SGDLS and YYNGEE. The CDR3 covers 15 residues. Germline trimming cut 0 bases from V and 3 bases from J; bases unmatched to any gene: 6. In DNA, the CDR3 is TGTGCCAGCAGCGTAGCCCCAGACAGGGTCTACGAGCAGTACTTC. Residues: CASSVAPDRVYEQYF.

A single count supports this clone. The CDR3 sequence is CASTGGGGLNTEAFF. The CDR3 DNA follows: TGTGCCAGCACCGGTGGGGGGGGCTTGAACACTGAAGCTTTCTTT. This chain connects TRBV6-1 to TRBJ1-1; TRBD1 might be the D (6 bases). CDR3 length: 15 amino acids. V shed 7 bases and J shed 0 bases, with 15 bases lying between them. Germline V gene data show CDR1 as MNHNS and CDR2 as SASEGT.

This clone is a singleton in its sample. The chain has TRBV6-6 and TRBJ2-7, with D perhaps matching TRBD1 or TRBD2 (5 bases each). The CDR3 extends over 13 amino acids. From germline, CDR1 is MNHNY and CDR2 SVGAGI (reference sequence). V was cut by 6 bases and J by 2 bases, with 11 bases left in between. The CDR3 DNA is TGTGCCAGCAGACGGGGCGGACCCTACGAGCAGTACTTC. This sequence encodes CASRRGGPYEQYF.

J is TRBJ2-5 and V is TRBV18, with a possible D match to TRBD2 (5 bases). Germline CDR1 and CDR2: KGHSH and LQKENI. The CDR3 is 15 residues long. Trimming pared 3 bases from V and 1 base from J, leaving 12 bases between. CDR3 DNA: TGTGCCAGCTCACCTCCAGGCAGCGGCCAAGAGACCCAGTACTTC. Encoded protein: CASSPPGSGQETQYF.

The CDR3 DNA is TGTGCCAGCAGCTTATCCGGGACAGGGAATTCGGAGCAGTTCTTC. Translated: CASSLSGTGNSEQFF. The chain employs TRBV11-2 and TRBJ2-1; 9 nucleotides agree with TRBD1. The length of the CDR3 is 15 residues. Germline V gives CDR1 SGHAT, CDR2 FQNNGV. Trimming took 2 bases from V and 10 from J; bases not matched to a gene: 9.

J is TRBJ2-1 and V is TRBV19; TRBD2 matches 7 bases. CDR3 length equals 17 residues. Per germline, CDR1 LNHDA and CDR2 SQIVND (reference sequence). Unmatched junction bases numbered 5, after V lost 0 bases and J lost 0 bases. The CDR3 DNA reads TGTGCCAGTAGTATAGAATGGGGGGGGAGCTCCTACAATGAGCAGTTCTTC. Protein sequence: CASSIEWGGSSYNEQFF.

The chain recombines TRBV19 with TRBJ1-3; D is ambiguous. The CDR3 is 14 amino acids. Germline V gene sequence: CDR1 LNHDA, CDR2 SQIVND (reference sequence). The V gene lost 0 bases and the J gene lost 1 base, with 4 bases spanning the gap. Here the CDR3 reads CASSIEGSGNTIYF. The CDR3 coding sequence is TGTGCCAGTAGTATAGAGGGATCTGGAAACACCATATATTTT.

The chain uses TRBV7-2 and TRBJ2-2; tentative D call: TRBD1 (5 bases). The ends were cut back, 4 bases at V and 8 bases at J, with 11 bases in the middle. CDR3 length: 13 residues. In germline, CDR1 is SGHTA, CDR2 FQGNSA. The CDR3 coding sequence is TGTGCCAGCAGCTCCGACAGAGGTGGGGAGCTGTTTTTT. It codes for CASSSDRGGELFF.

V gene TRBV2 combines with J gene TRBJ2-5, with 7 bases identical to TRBD1. The trim removed 5 bases at V and 5 bases at J, leaving 8 bases unmatched. CDR1 is SNHLY and CDR2 is FYNNEI in the germline V gene. CDR3 length: 14 residues. CDR3 nucleotides: TGTGCCAGCAGTCCCAACAGGGGAAGGGAGACCCAGTACTTC. Protein sequence: CASSPNRGRETQYF. The entire variable domain, with the rest obtained from reference TRBV2 and TRBJ2-5, is as follows: EPEVTQTPSHQVTQMGQEVILRCVPISNHLYFYWYRQILGQKVEFLVSFYNNEISEKSEIFDDQFSVERPDGSNFTLKIRSTKLEDSAMYFCASSPNRGRETQYFGPGTRLLVL.

The chain has TRBV5-4 and TRBJ1-1, with a possible D match to TRBD1 (5 bases). The CDR3 consists of 12 residues. CDR1 is SGHNT, CDR2 YYREEE, per germline (reference sequence). V lost 0 bases to trimming and J lost 8 bases, with 8 bases between them. The CDR3 DNA reads TGTGCCAGCAGCTTGGATGGGGGGGAAGCTTTCTTT. Translation gives CASSLDGGEAFF.

This sequence joins TRBV2 and TRBJ2-6; possible D gene TRBD2, 5 bases. The CDR3 extends over 14 amino acids. In germline, CDR1 is SNHLY, CDR2 FYNNEI. V was shortened by 11 bases and J by 2 bases, with 13 bases between the two germline ends. CDR3 loop: CAPRIGAGANVLTF. DNA for the CDR3: TGTGCCCCCAGGATCGGGGCTGGGGCCAACGTCCTGACTTTC.

The chain combines TRBV27 with TRBJ2-1, with 10 bases that match TRBD1. Per germline, CDR1 MNHEY and CDR2 SMNVEV (reference sequence). The J segment lost 9 bases and the V segment lost 3 bases, leaving 14 bases of the junction unmatched. The CDR3 length is 17 residues. As DNA, the CDR3 is TGTGCCAGCAGTTTTTGGGGGGGGACAGGGGCTAAGGGTGAGCAGTTCTTC. Its translation is CASSFWGGTGAKGEQFF.

This sequence joins TRBV6-1 and TRBJ1-5; the D is unclear. The germline CDR1 and CDR2 sequences are MNHNS and SASEGT. This CDR3 has 13 amino acids. V was trimmed by 6 bases and J by 0 bases, leaving 6 bases between them. In nucleotides, the CDR3 is TGTGCCAGCAGCGGCCATAGCAATCAGCCCCAGCATTTT. It yields the protein CASSGHSNQPQHF.

The chain employs TRBV4-2 and TRBJ1-1; D remains unclear. With 0 bases removed from V and 2 bases from J, the gap between germline ends came to 10 bases. CDR1 and CDR2 (germline): LGHNA, YNFKEQ. The CDR3 has 15 amino acids. The CDR3 sequence: CASSQDLALNTEAFF. In nucleotides, the CDR3 is TGTGCCAGCAGCCAAGATCTGGCCCTTAACACTGAAGCTTTCTTT.

The chain joins TRBV2 to TRBJ1-1; D unclear. CDR1 SNHLY and CDR2 FYNNEI come from the germline V gene. V was clipped by 4 bases and J by 0 bases, with 9 bases between them. This CDR3 is 14 amino acids long. CDR3: CASSGQAMNTEAFF. The CDR3 DNA is TGTGCCAGCAGTGGTCAGGCCATGAACACTGAAGCTTTCTTT.

This clone has more than one count but fewer than ten. The rearrangement joins TRBV5-8 to TRBJ1-2, with 12 bases fitting TRBD1. Germline V gives CDR1 SGHTS, CDR2 YDEGEE. V lost 4 bases and J lost 8; bases outside the gene matches: 3. This CDR3 is 13 amino acids long. The CDR3: CASSRDRGRGYTF. For the CDR3, the DNA is TGTGCCAGCAGCCGGGACAGGGGGCGAGGCTACACCTTC.

V and J are TRBV19 and TRBJ1-1; a weak D match, TRBD1 (6 bases). This CDR3 is 14 amino acids long. V lost 5 bases, J lost 5 bases, and 15 bases lay in between. CDR1 is LNHDA, CDR2 SQIVND, per germline (reference sequence). In DNA form, the CDR3 reads TGTGCCAGTAGTCCTCGGACTCAGGGGACTGAAGCTTTCTTT. It codes for CASSPRTQGTEAFF.

The rearrangement uses TRBV6-1 and TRBJ2-3; 12 bases line up with TRBD2. The CDR3 loop spans 16 amino acids. The trim removed 2 bases at V and 4 bases at J, leaving 4 bases unmatched. The germline gives CDR1 MNHNS, CDR2 SASEGT. The CDR3 DNA follows: TGTGCCAGCAGTGAACAACTAGCGGGGGGCCCAGATACGCAGTATTTT. It codes for CASSEQLAGGPDTQYF.

This clone has a single count. The rearrangement joins TRBV12-5 to TRBJ2-6; 7 nucleotides align to TRBD1. J gave up 3 bases and V 2 bases, and 1 base lay outside the gene matches. The germline V gene has CDR1 LGHNT and CDR2 FRNRAP. The CDR3 has 15 amino acids. The CDR3: CASGLRGRGANVLTF. CDR3 DNA: TGTGCTAGTGGTTTGAGGGGGCGTGGGGCCAACGTCCTGACTTTC.

This rearrangement joins TRBV2 to TRBJ1-2; possibly TRBD1 for D (5 bases). The V end lost 0 bases, the J end lost 4 bases, and 6 bases lay between the germline ends. CDR1 is SNHLY and CDR2 is FYNNEI in the germline V gene. The CDR3 runs to 13 residues. In DNA form, the CDR3 reads TGTGCCAGCAGTGAAGCAGGGACCTATGGCTACACCTTC. It is translated as CASSEAGTYGYTF.